Listed here are 28 T cell receptor beta chains from one sample, sequenced in a study of T-cell reconstitution after alpha-beta-depleted transplantation in children. Unique molecular identifiers were incorporated when the TCRbeta library was constructed. TCRdb re-analysed the PCR reads in MiXCR, keeping a single row per CDR3 protein. The sample holds about 310,000 distinct CDR3 sequences, approximately 20% seen once. The input for sequencing was PBMCs, mostly from graft donor cells, taken 180 days after TCRalphabeta/CD19-depleted stem cell transplant. The receptors were gathered from a male patient younger than 18 who had a stem cell transplant for acute lymphoblastic leukemia, so the T cells may come from the graft donor.

This clonotype was detected a few times. The chain is built from TRBV5-1 and TRBJ2-5; 11 nucleotides align to TRBD2. Germline CDR1 reads SGHRS; CDR2 reads YFSETQ. With V trimmed by 3 bases and J by 5 bases, 3 bases remained unmatched. The CDR3 is made up of 14 amino acids. The DNA for the CDR3 is TGCGCCAGCAGCTCGCTAGCGGGAGGTGAGACCCAGTACTTC. This sequence encodes CASSSLAGGETQYF.

The chain combines TRBV7-9 with TRBJ1-4, with TRBD1 matching over 7 bases. Germline V gene data show CDR1 as SEHNR and CDR2 as FQNEAQ (reference sequence). V shed 4 bases and J 2 bases; nucleotides not matched to a gene: 1. The CDR3 length is 14 residues. The CDR3 spells CASSSGGTNEKLFF. In nucleotides, the CDR3 is TGTGCCAGCAGCTCAGGGGGGACTAATGAAAAACTGTTTTTT.

The chain is built from TRBV15 and TRBJ1-2, with 7 bases that match TRBD1. This CDR3 region has 16 residues. Germline V gene sequence: CDR1 LNHNV, CDR2 YYDKDF (reference sequence). V was clipped by 1 base and J by 8 bases; unmatched bases: 13. The CDR3 is CATSRVQGVISGGYTF. The CDR3 DNA sequence: TGTGCCACCAGCAGAGTGCAGGGGGTCATCTCAGGAGGCTACACCTTC.

In its sample, this clonotype was seen a few times. This chain uses TRBV5-1 with TRBJ1-1, with unresolved D. The V gene's germline CDR1 is SGHRS and CDR2 YFSETQ. This CDR3 has 13 amino acids. V was pared by 4 bases and J by 5 bases, with 12 bases between. The CDR3 loop reads CASSLGLGTEAFF. In nucleotides, the CDR3 is TGCGCCAGCAGCCTGGGTTTGGGAACTGAAGCTTTCTTT.

The chain couples TRBV28 to TRBJ2-3, with 9 bases that match TRBD1. The CDR3 totals 15 residues. The junction had 6 bases not matched to a gene; V was cut back by 4 bases and J by 4 bases. The germline V gene has CDR1 MDHEN and CDR2 SYDVKM. The CDR3 loop is CASSSTGGSADTQYF. The CDR3 bases are TGTGCCAGCAGTTCGACAGGGGGAAGTGCAGATACGCAGTATTTT.

This clonotype was seen only a few times. This chain connects TRBV5-1 to TRBJ1-3; perhaps TRBD1 as D (6 bases). From germline, CDR1 is SGHRS and CDR2 YFSETQ. The CDR3 consists of 16 residues. The V end was cut by 3 bases, the J end by 0 bases, with 13 bases between. The CDR3 nucleotides are TGCGCCAGCAGCTCCTCAGGGGCCCGCTCTGGAAACACCATATATTTT. Protein sequence: CASSSSGARSGNTIYF.

V is TRBV5-1 and J is TRBJ2-7; weak D call: TRBD2 (6 bases). V was clipped by 2 bases and J by 0 bases, with 15 bases between them. The length of the CDR3 is 16 residues. CDR1 SGHRS and CDR2 YFSETQ come from the germline V gene. DNA for the CDR3: TGCGCCAGCAGCTTCCAGACTAGGTTAACCTCCTACGAGCAGTACTTC. Its protein product is CASSFQTRLTSYEQYF.

Notes on this clonotype: Since no conserved phenylalanine or tryptophan closes the CDR3, a read error is the likely cause. The chain has TRBV5-1 and TRBJ2-3; 9 bases match TRBD1. The junction had 12 bases not matched to a gene; V was cut back by 3 bases and J by 1 base. CDR3 size: 18 residues. Germline V CDR1 and CDR2: SGHRS, YFSETQ. The CDR3 DNA reads as TGCGCCAGCAGCTCGGTAAACTCCGGGACAGGGCGCACAGATACGCAGTATATT. Amino acid sequence: CASSSVNSGTGRTDTQYI.

This sequence joins TRBV29-1 and TRBJ2-3; D may match TRBD1 or TRBD2 (5 bases each). CDR1 and CDR2 from the germline V gene are SQVTM and ANQGSEA. The V end was cut by 1 base, the J end by 3 bases, with 11 bases between. The CDR3 extends over 14 amino acids. The CDR3 nucleotides read TGCAGCGTTGAAGGAGGGGTGGGGACAGATACGCAGTATTTT. Protein: CSVEGGVGTDTQYF.

This chain connects TRBV20-1 to TRBJ2-7; 14 bases match TRBD2. The CDR3 is 19 residues long. Germline V gene data show CDR1 as DFQATT and CDR2 as SNEGSKA (reference sequence). Unmatched junction bases numbered 14, after V lost 3 bases and J lost 1 base. CDR3 DNA sequence: TGCAGTGCTAGGGGACTAGCGGGAGTTAAAGGGATGAAGTCCTACGAGCAGTACTTC. It translates to CSARGLAGVKGMKSYEQYF.

In its sample, this clonotype was seen many times. The chain combines TRBV30 with TRBJ2-3; TRBD2 agrees at 11 bases. After removal of 3 bases from V and 4 bases from J, the junction contained 3 bases not matched to a gene. The CDR3 is 14 residues long. Germline values: CDR1 GTSNPN, CDR2 SVGIG (reference sequence). The CDR3 loop reads CAWRVTSGADTQYF. Here the CDR3 DNA reads TGTGCCTGGAGGGTGACTAGCGGGGCAGATACGCAGTATTTT.

A single count supports this clonotype. The chain couples TRBV9 to TRBJ2-3; 12 bases map to TRBD2. This CDR3 is 15 amino acids long. J gave up 6 bases and V 2 bases, and 4 bases lay outside the gene matches. The germline V gene has CDR1 SGDLS and CDR2 YYNGEE. The DNA of the CDR3 is TGTGCCAGCAGCGTCTCTAGCGGGAGGGTGGATACGCAGTATTTT. As protein: CASSVSSGRVDTQYF.

This clonotype has more than one count but fewer than ten. V usage is TRBV12-3 or TRBV12-4 and J usage is TRBJ1-2, with 10 positions matching TRBD1. This CDR3 spans 11 amino acids. The V gene end was trimmed by 4 bases and the J gene end by 12 bases; junction bases not matched to a gene: 2. This CDR3 reads CASSSGQGNTF. The CDR3 coding sequence is TGTGCCAGCAGTTCGGGACAGGGGAACACCTTC.

The chain carries TRBV5-1 and TRBJ2-2; 8 bases are a match to TRBD1. Trimming at V came to 2 bases and at J to 6 bases, leaving 6 bases not matched to a gene. The germline CDR1 and CDR2 sequences are SGHRS and YFSETQ. This CDR3 spans 15 amino acids. The CDR3 sequence is CASSFSGGVSGELFF. The CDR3 DNA reads TGCGCCAGCAGCTTTTCAGGGGGCGTATCCGGGGAGCTGTTTTTT.

V is TRBV11-1 and J is TRBJ1-2; TRBD1 aligns across 7 bases. CDR3 length equals 14 residues. Germline assignment: CDR1 SGHAT and CDR2 FQDESV (reference sequence). Trimming removed 5 bases from V and 6 bases from J; junction bases left unmatched: 9. The CDR3 DNA reads TGTGCCAGCAGCCTCGACAGGGTTCTTGATGGCTACACCTTC. Protein: CASSLDRVLDGYTF.

This clonotype occurred a few times. The J gene is TRBJ2-7, the V gene TRBV7-9; unclear D gene. Germline CDR1 reads SEHNR; CDR2 reads FQNEAQ (reference sequence). CDR3 length equals 16 residues. V was cut by 5 bases and J by 0 bases, with 17 bases left in between. The CDR3 loop reads CASSPTALYSSYEQYF. The CDR3, as DNA: TGTGCCAGCAGCCCAACAGCCCTCTACTCCTCCTACGAGCAGTACTTC.

This chain links TRBV7-9 with TRBJ2-1; possibly TRBD1 or TRBD2 for D (5 bases each). CDR1 is SEHNR, CDR2 FQNEAQ, per germline (reference sequence). The germline V and J ends were trimmed by 5 bases and 5 bases, with 19 bases remaining between them. The CDR3 has 16 amino acids. This CDR3 reads CASSVQTGRIDNEQFF. The CDR3, as DNA: TGTGCCAGCAGCGTCCAGACGGGACGGATCGACAATGAGCAGTTCTTC.

The J gene is TRBJ2-1, the V gene TRBV27; 7 bases map to TRBD2. Germline V CDR1 and CDR2: MNHEY, SMNVEV (reference sequence). The CDR3 has 16 amino acids. The V gene end was trimmed by 2 bases and the J gene end by 7 bases; junction bases not matched to a gene: 11. The CDR3 region has the DNA TGTGCCAGCAGTTTAATCCCGGGACTACCACTTAATGAGCAGTTCTTC. This sequence encodes CASSLIPGLPLNEQFF.

J is TRBJ2-1 and V is TRBV5-1; D may be TRBD1 (5 bases). The germline gives CDR1 SGHRS, CDR2 YFSETQ. The CDR3 loop spans 12 amino acids. V gave up 4 bases and J gave up 12 bases, with 14 bases separating them. CDR3 in amino acids: CASSEDRGGQFF. Here the CDR3 DNA reads TGCGCCAGCAGCGAAGACAGAGGTGGGCAGTTCTTC.

The chain employs TRBV14 and TRBJ2-5; a weak D match, TRBD1 (5 bases). The germline V gene has CDR1 SGHDN and CDR2 FVKESK. This CDR3 has 14 amino acids. The ends were cut back, 2 bases at V and 4 bases at J, with 11 bases in the middle. The CDR3 DNA is TGTGCCAGCAGCCAAATACGGCAGGGAGAGACCCAGTACTTC. This codes for CASSQIRQGETQYF.

The table lists this clonotype with a few counts. Here the CDR3 DNA reads TGTGCCAGCAGCGCAACTAGAGCCCAAGAGACCCAGTACTTC. Amino acid sequence: CASSATRAQETQYF. This chain joins TRBV7-2 and TRBJ2-5; D is possibly TRBD2 (5 bases). The V end was cut by 5 bases, the J end by 1 base, with 11 bases between. The CDR3 runs 14 residues. Germline loops: CDR1 SGHTA, CDR2 FQGNSA.

This clonotype was seen more than once but under ten times. The V call is TRBV7-3, the J call TRBJ1-1, with D maybe TRBD1 (5 bases). The germline V gene has CDR1 SGHTA and CDR2 FQGTGA. The CDR3 loop spans 15 amino acids. V dropped 2 bases and J dropped 5 bases, with 15 bases sitting between them. Written as DNA, the CDR3 is TGTGCCAGCAGCTTACAAGGTCGACAGCGGACTGAAGCTTTCTTT. Translating gives CASSLQGRQRTEAFF.

The chain uses TRBV5-1 and TRBJ2-7, with 14 positions matching TRBD2. The CDR3 loop spans 16 amino acids. Trimming took 4 bases from V and 2 from J; bases not matched to a gene: 5. Germline CDR1 and CDR2: SGHRS and YFSETQ. The DNA of the CDR3 is TGCGCCAGCAGCCCGGGACTAGCGGGAGCCGCCTACGAGCAGTACTTC. It is translated as CASSPGLAGAAYEQYF.

This clonotype was counted at least ten times. The CDR3 is CASSLDRGTDTQYF. The CDR3 coding sequence is TGCGCCAGCAGCTTGGATCGCGGCACAGATACGCAGTATTTT. This chain joins TRBV5-1 and TRBJ2-3; D ambiguous. V lost 0 bases and J lost 1, with 6 bases in between. The CDR3 runs to 14 residues. Germline values: CDR1 SGHRS, CDR2 YFSETQ.

The rearrangement uses TRBV7-9 and TRBJ1-5; 9 bases align to TRBD1. CDR3 length: 13 residues. Germline V gene sequence: CDR1 SEHNR, CDR2 FQNEAQ (reference sequence). Trimming took 4 bases from V and 6 from J; bases not matched to a gene: 1. In nucleotides, the CDR3 is TGTGCCAGCAGCTGGGACAGGGCTCAGCCCCAGCATTTT. Protein product: CASSWDRAQPQHF.

This chain joins TRBV6-1 and TRBJ2-1; a weak D match, TRBD1 (6 bases). Germline CDR1 reads MNHNS; CDR2 reads SASEGT. The length of the CDR3 is 16 residues. V shed 7 bases and J shed 2 bases, with 18 bases lying between them. The CDR3 is CASTKAPGVPYNEQFF. As DNA, the CDR3 is TGTGCCAGCACAAAGGCGCCAGGGGTCCCCTACAATGAGCAGTTCTTC.

About this clonotype: A junction boundary mismatches the germline segment, possibly from a read error. The rearrangement uses TRBV20-1 and TRBJ2-7; 9 nucleotides agree with TRBD1. The CDR3 covers 17 residues. The germline CDR1 and CDR2 sequences are DFQATT and SNEGSKA (reference sequence). CDR3 nucleotide sequence: TGCGGTGCTAGAGGCCCCCGCTGGGACAGGGTCTCCTACGAGCAGTACTTC. Encoded protein: CGARGPRWDRVSYEQYF.

The chain employs TRBV7-3 and TRBJ2-2, with D tentatively TRBD2 (6 bases). Germline V lookup: CDR1 SGHTA, CDR2 FQGTGA. The CDR3 has 17 amino acids. V lost 1 base, J lost 2 bases, and 14 bases lay in between. The CDR3: CASSLNRLVVNTGELFF. CDR3 coding DNA: TGTGCCAGCAGCTTAAACCGACTAGTGGTTAACACCGGGGAGCTGTTTTTT. Looking up the rest from reference TRBV7-3 and TRBJ2-2 gives the full variable domain: GAGVSQTPSNKVTEKGKYVELRCDPISGHTALYWYRQSLGQGPEFLIYFQGTGAADDSGLPNDRFFAVRPEGSVSTLKIQRTERGDSAVYLCASSLNRLVVNTGELFFGEGSRLTVL.